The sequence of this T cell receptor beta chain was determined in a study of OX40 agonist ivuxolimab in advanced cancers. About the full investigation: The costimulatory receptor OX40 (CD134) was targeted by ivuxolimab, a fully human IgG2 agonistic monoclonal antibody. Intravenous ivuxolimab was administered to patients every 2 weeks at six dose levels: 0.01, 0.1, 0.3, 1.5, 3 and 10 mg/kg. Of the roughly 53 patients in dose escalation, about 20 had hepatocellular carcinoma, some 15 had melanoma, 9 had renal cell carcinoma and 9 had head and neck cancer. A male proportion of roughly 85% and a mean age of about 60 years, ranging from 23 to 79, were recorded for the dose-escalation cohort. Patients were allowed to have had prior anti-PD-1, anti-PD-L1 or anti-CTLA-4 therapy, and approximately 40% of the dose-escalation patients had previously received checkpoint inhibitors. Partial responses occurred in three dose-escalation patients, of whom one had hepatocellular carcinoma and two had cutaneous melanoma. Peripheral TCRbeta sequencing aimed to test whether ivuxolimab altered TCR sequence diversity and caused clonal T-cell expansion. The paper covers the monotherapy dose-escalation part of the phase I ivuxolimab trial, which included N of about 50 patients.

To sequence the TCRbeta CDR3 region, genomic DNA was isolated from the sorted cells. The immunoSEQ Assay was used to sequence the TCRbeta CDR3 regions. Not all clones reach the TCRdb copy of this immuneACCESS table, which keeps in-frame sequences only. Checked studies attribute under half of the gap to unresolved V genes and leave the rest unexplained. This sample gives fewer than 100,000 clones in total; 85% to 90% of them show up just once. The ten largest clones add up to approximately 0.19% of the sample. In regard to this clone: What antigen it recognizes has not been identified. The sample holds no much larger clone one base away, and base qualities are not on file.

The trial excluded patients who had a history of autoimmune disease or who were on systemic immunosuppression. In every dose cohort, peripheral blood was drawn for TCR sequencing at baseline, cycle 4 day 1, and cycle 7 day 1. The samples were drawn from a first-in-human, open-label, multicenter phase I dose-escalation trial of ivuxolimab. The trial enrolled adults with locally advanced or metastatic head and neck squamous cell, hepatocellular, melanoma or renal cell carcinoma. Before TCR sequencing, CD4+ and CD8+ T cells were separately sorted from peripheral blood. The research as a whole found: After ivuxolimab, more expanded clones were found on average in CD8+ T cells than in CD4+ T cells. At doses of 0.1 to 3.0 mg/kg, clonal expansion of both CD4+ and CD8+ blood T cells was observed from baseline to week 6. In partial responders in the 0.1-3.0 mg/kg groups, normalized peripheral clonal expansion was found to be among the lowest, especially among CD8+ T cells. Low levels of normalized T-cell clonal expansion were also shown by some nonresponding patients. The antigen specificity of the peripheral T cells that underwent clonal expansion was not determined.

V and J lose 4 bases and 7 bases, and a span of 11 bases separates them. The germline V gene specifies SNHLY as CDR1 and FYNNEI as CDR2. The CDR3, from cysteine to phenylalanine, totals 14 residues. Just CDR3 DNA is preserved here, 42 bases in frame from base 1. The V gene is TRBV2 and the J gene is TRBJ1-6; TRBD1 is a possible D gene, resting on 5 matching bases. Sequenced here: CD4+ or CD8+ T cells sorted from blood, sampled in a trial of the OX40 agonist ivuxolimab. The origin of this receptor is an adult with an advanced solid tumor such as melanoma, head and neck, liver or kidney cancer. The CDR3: CASSVGKGNSPLHF. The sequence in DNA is TGTGCCAGCAGTGTCGGCAAGGGGAATTCACCCCTCCACTTT.